The TCR beta chain described here comes from a study of T cell repertoires in cytomegalovirus infection. Whole-study context: It was the public TCR beta signatures that indicated both CMV infection and matching HLA type. Whole-study findings and limits: What dominated the ex vivo response were HLA-C-restricted CMV-specific TCR beta clonotypes. Summed frequency of shared TCR beta families picked out CMV carriers who also had the relevant HLA.

Germline V gene lookup returns CDR1 SGHTA and CDR2 FQGNSA. The CDR3 loop spans 15 amino acids. Trimming took off 0 bases at V and 9 bases at J, with 16 bases between the two ends. In regard to this clonotype: Its antigen remains unknown.

Via MiXCR, TCRdb re-called the reads, giving one row per CDR3 protein. Among some 400,000 distinct CDR3 sequences listed, under 40% were seen once. Sample: PBMCs. The genes are TRBV7-2 and TRBJ2-3, with D perhaps matching TRBD2 (5 bases). The source of this sequence is a human donor in good health (CMV status not recorded). Some clones in this sample may be carry-over from other donors' samples. CDR3 DNA: TGTGCCAGCAGCTTAGCCGTTAGCGCCGGAGAGACGCAGTATTTT. Translating gives CASSLAVSAGETQYF.